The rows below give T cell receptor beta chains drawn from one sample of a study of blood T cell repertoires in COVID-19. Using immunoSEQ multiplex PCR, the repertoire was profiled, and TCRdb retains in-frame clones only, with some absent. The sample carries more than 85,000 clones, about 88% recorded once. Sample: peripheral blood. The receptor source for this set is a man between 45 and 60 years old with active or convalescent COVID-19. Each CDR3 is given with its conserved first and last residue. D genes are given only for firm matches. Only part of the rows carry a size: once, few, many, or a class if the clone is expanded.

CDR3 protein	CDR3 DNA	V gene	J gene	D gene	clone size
CATSGGPANTGELFF	TGTGCCACTAGCGGGGGGCCCGCGAACACCGGGGAGCTGTTTTTT	TRBV10-3	TRBJ2-2	TRBD2	NA
CASSQMTVTEAFF	TGTGCCAGCAGCCAAATGACAGTCACTGAAGCTTTCTTT	TRBV14	TRBJ1-1	NA	NA
CATSGQGASGYTF	TGTGCCACCAGCGGACAGGGGGCGAGTGGCTACACCTTC	TRBV24-1	TRBJ1-2	TRBD1	NA
CASSSQGANNEKLFF	TGTGCCAGCAGTTCACAGGGGGCCAATAATGAAAAACTGTTTTTT	TRBV28	TRBJ1-4	TRBD1	once
CASSQDTGRGEAQYF	TGCGCCAGCAGCCAAGATACAGGGAGGGGAGAGGCCCAGTACTTC	TRBV4-3	TRBJ2-5	NA	NA
CASSPGRGGGNTIYF	TGTGCCAGCAGCCCGGGGCGGGGTGGCGGAAACACCATATATTTT	TRBV5-6	TRBJ1-3	NA	once
CASSEAAGGSRETQYF	TGTGCCAGCAGTGAAGCTGCTGGCGGATCCCGAGAGACCCAGTACTTC	TRBV2	TRBJ2-5	NA	NA
CASSLRDSPTDTQYF	TGTGCCAGCAGCTTAAGGGACAGCCCCACAGATACGCAGTATTTT	TRBV7-2	TRBJ2-3	TRBD1	NA
CASSQAGQRTSYNEQFF	TGCGCCAGCAGCCAGGCGGGACAGCGAACATCGTACAATGAGCAGTTCTTC	TRBV5-1	TRBJ2-1	NA	few
CASSLEGPQGAWGNEQFF	TGTGCCAGCAGCTTAGAAGGCCCACAGGGGGCTTGGGGGAATGAGCAGTTCTTC	TRBV7-2	TRBJ2-1	TRBD1	NA
CASSDLDRDNEQFF	TGTGCCAGCAGTGACCTGGACAGGGACAATGAGCAGTTCTTC	TRBV25-1	TRBJ2-1	TRBD1	NA